Listed below are T cell receptor beta chains from one sample, sequenced in a study of T cells in Graves' hyperthyroidism and ophthalmopathy. TCRdb re-analysed the multiplex PCR reads in MiXCR, keeping a single row per CDR3 protein. Of some 300,000 distinct CDR3 sequences in the sample, less than 20% were seen once. The material sequenced was blood. These receptors all stem from a man aged 45-65 years with Graves' ophthalmopathy. Both conserved end residues are part of each CDR3. The D gene is left open where the match is weak. Clone size is given for some rows only: seen once, a few or many times, or a class if the clone is expanded.

>TRBJ2-7|TRBV11-2|.|many
TGTGCCAGCAGCTTTGACGTCTACGAGCAGTACTTC
CASSFDVYEQYF
>TRBJ2-2|TRBV18|TRBD2|many
TGTGCCAGCTCACAACGACTAGCGGGTCCCGAGGCCACCGGGGAGCTGTTTTTT
CASSQRLAGPEATGELFF
>TRBJ2-1|TRBV20-1|TRBD2|.
TGCAGTGCTAGAATTAGCGGGAGGAGCTCCTACAATGAGCAGTTCTTC
CSARISGRSSYNEQFF
>TRBJ1-4|TRBV2|.|few
TGTGCCAGCAGTGTATCAGGGATCACTAATGAAAAACTGTTTTTT
CASSVSGITNEKLFF
>TRBJ2-5|TRBV19|.|few
TGTGCCAGTAGTACGACGGTCCAAGAGACCCAGTACTTC
CASSTTVQETQYF
>TRBJ2-3|TRBV19|.|.
TGTGCCAGTAGTCAAGATAGCGGAGTAGATACGCAGTATTTT
CASSQDSGVDTQYF
>TRBJ1-5|TRBV12-3/TRBV12-4|.|few
TGTGCCAGCAGTTTAGGACGGATAAATCAGCCCCAGCATTTT
CASSLGRINQPQHF
>TRBJ2-7|TRBV27|TRBD2|many
TGTGCCAGCAGTTTAGTGGGGGGGTCCTACGAGCAGTACTTC
CASSLVGGSYEQYF
>TRBJ2-5|TRBV6-1|.|.
TGTGCCAGCAGTCCACCGGGCCTGTGGGAGACCCAGTACTTC
CASSPPGLWETQYF
>TRBJ1-5|TRBV19|.|.
TGTGCCAGTAGCCGAGGGGGGGATAGCAATCAGCCCCAGCATTTT
CASSRGGDSNQPQHF
>TRBJ1-3|TRBV6-1|.|.
TGTGCCAGCAGTGCCCCCCGAGGCTTCTGGAACACCATATATTTT
CASSAPRGFWNTIYF
>TRBJ2-3|TRBV29-1|TRBD2|few
TGCAGCGTTGAAGGTAAAGCGGGAGTGACAGATACGCAGTATTTT
CSVEGKAGVTDTQYF
>TRBJ2-7|TRBV20-1|.|.
TGCAGTGCTAGTATGGCGCACAGGGCTCTCTACGAGCAGTACTTC
CSASMAHRALYEQYF
>TRBJ2-7|TRBV5-1|.|.
TGCGCCAGCAGCCTAGACGGACAGCAGTGGAACGAGCAGTACTTC
CASSLDGQQWNEQYF
>TRBJ1-2|TRBV15|TRBD1|.
TGTGCCACCAGCAGAGCAAGTACAGGGGAAGGCTACACCTTC
CATSRASTGEGYTF
>TRBJ2-2|TRBV2|.|.
TGTGCCAGCAGCCCTCGGACTGCGAACACCGGGGAGCTGTTTTTT
CASSPRTANTGELFF
>TRBJ2-1|TRBV27|.|few
TGTGCCAGCAGTCCCCAGGGCCCCGGGGGCGGTTCCAATGAGCAGTTCTTC
CASSPQGPGGGSNEQFF
>TRBJ2-1|TRBV2|TRBD2|many
TGTGCCAGCAGCTCCACCTCATCCGGGACTAGAGCCTACAATGAGCAGTTCTTC
CASSSTSSGTRAYNEQFF
>TRBJ2-7|TRBV4-1|.|once
TGCGCCAGCAGCCAAGAACCCGCGGGATACTCCTACGAGCAGTACTTT
CASSQEPAGYSYEQYF
>TRBJ2-3|TRBV7-2|TRBD2|.
TGTGCCAGCATCCAACGGGACTATCAAGATACGCAGTATTTT
CASIQRDYQDTQYF
>TRBJ2-6|TRBV28|.|few
TGTGCCAGCACCCAATCTGGGGCCAACGTCCTGACTTTC
CASTQSGANVLTF
>TRBJ1-2|TRBV2|.|.
TGTGCCAGCGGGGGGAATCGGCTGGCTAACTATGGCTACACCTTC
CASGGNRLANYGYTF
>TRBJ2-1|TRBV5-1|TRBD2|many
TGCGCCAGCAGCCAAGGACTAGCAAGGAATGAGCAGTTCTTC
CASSQGLARNEQFF
>TRBJ1-4|TRBV2|TRBD1|.
TGTGCCAGCAGAATCGGGACAGGGGTTGAAAAACTGTTTTTT
CASRIGTGVEKLFF
>TRBJ1-1|TRBV5-6|.|many
TGTGCCAGCAGCTTGGAGGTTGAGATGAACACTGAAGCTTTCTTT
CASSLEVEMNTEAFF
>TRBJ1-5|TRBV27|TRBD1|.
TGTGCCAGCAGTTTTACCCCGGACAGGAGGGGCAATCAGCCCCAGCATTTT
CASSFTPDRRGNQPQHF
>TRBJ2-1|TRBV7-9|.|many
TGTGCCAGCAGCTTATCGATGGGAACCTCCTACAATGAGCAGTTCTTC
CASSLSMGTSYNEQFF
>TRBJ1-5|TRBV30|.|many
TGTGCCTGGAGTGCCGGGCGGGTCAATCAGCCCCAGCATTTT
CAWSAGRVNQPQHF
>TRBJ2-7|TRBV11-2|TRBD2|many
TGTGCCAGCAGCTTAGGGAGGCTAGCGGGACCCCGTCGGGGGGAGCAGTACTTC
CASSLGRLAGPRRGEQYF
>TRBJ1-1|TRBV19|.|few
TGTGCCGGTTGCCCCCAGGCGACAATGAACACTGAAGCTTTCTTT
CAGCPQATMNTEAFF
>TRBJ2-1|TRBV20-1|.|many
TGCAGTGCTAGGGACAACTCCTACAATGAGCAGTTCTTC
CSARDNSYNEQFF
>TRBJ2-3|TRBV20-1|.|many
TGCAGTGCTAGAGGGCCTGTCGATACGCAGTATTTT
CSARGPVDTQYF
>TRBJ2-1|TRBV5-1|TRBD2|many
TGCGCCAGCAGCCGGGGCGGGGGAATGATTGAGCAGTTCTTC
CASSRGGGMIEQFF
>TRBJ1-2|TRBV10-3|TRBD1|.
TGTGCCATCAGTAGTCAGGGGGCCGATGGCTACACCTTC
CAISSQGADGYTF
>TRBJ2-5|TRBV6-1|TRBD2|.
TGTGCCAGCGCCTCACTAGCGGGAGGGGTGGAGACCCAGTACTTC
CASASLAGGVETQYF
>TRBJ2-3|TRBV5-1|TRBD1|many
TGCGCCAGCAGCTCCGGACACAGGGGCAGCACAGATACGCAGTATTTT
CASSSGHRGSTDTQYF
>TRBJ2-7|TRBV27|TRBD1|.
TGTGCCAGCGCCCCCACAGGGGACACCTACGAGCAGTACTTC
CASAPTGDTYEQYF
>TRBJ2-7|TRBV3-1|TRBD2|few
TGTGCCAGCAGCCGAACCGGGACTAGAATCGACGAGCAGTACTTC
CASSRTGTRIDEQYF
>TRBJ2-1|TRBV6-1|TRBD2|.
TGTGCCAGCAGTGGGGGACTAGCGGGAGAAAATGAGCAGTTCTTC
CASSGGLAGENEQFF
>TRBJ1-2|TRBV3-1|TRBD1|many
TGTGCCAGCAGCCAGGGACAGAACTATGGCTACACCTTC
CASSQGQNYGYTF
>TRBJ2-1|TRBV5-1|TRBD2|few
TGCGCCAGCAGGTCGACTAGCGGGACGGACAATGAGCAGCTCTTC
CASRSTSGTDNEQLF
>TRBJ1-6|TRBV2|.|many
TGTGCCAGCAGTCGGCAGGGAGGATCACCCCTCCACTTT
CASSRQGGSPLHF